This TCR beta chain appears in the sequencing data of a study of T cells in tumors and immune-related adverse events. The germline V gene encodes CDR1 LNHDA and CDR2 SQIVND (reference sequence). V was clipped by 9 bases and J by 2 bases; unmatched bases: 3. The CDR3 extends over 13 amino acids. TCRdb's table, derived via immunoSEQ multiplex PCR, lists solely in-frame clones and lacks some. Among a few thousand clones listed, less than 75% were seen once. The material sequenced was gut tissue, taken from a patient treated with anti-PD-1 therapy. The V call is TRBV19, the J call TRBJ1-3, with 8 bases that match TRBD1. The receptor's source is a female donor with metastatic renal cell carcinoma. CDR3 sequence reads: CASQTGAGNTIYF. CDR3 in DNA: TGTGCCAGCCAGACAGGGGCTGGAAACACCATATATTTT.